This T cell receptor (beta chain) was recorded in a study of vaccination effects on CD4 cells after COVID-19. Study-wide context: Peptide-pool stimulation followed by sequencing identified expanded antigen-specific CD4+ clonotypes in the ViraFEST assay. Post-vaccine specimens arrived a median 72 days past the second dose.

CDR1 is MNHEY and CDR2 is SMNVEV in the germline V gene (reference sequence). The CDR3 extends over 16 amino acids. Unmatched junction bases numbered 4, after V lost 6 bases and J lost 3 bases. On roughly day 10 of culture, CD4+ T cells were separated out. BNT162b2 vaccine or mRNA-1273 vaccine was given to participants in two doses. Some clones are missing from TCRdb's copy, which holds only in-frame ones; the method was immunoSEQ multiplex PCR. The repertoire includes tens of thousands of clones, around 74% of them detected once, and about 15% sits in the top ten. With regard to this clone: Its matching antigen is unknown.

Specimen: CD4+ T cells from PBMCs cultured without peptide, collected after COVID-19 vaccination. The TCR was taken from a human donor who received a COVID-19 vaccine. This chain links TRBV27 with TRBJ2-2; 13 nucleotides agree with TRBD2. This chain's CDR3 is CASRLAGGPDTGELFF. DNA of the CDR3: TGTGCCAGCAGACTAGCGGGGGGGCCGGACACCGGGGAGCTGTTTTTT.